These T cell receptor beta chains were read from a single sample in a study of T-cell reconstitution after alpha-beta-depleted transplantation in children. Using its own MiXCR run on the PCR reads, TCRdb lists one record per CDR3 protein. The table lists some 440,000 distinct CDR3 sequences, about a sixth of them singletons, with roughly 27% in the top ten. Sample: PBMCs, mostly from graft donor cells, taken 360 days after TCRalphabeta/CD19-depleted stem cell transplant. These receptors all stem from a boy under three years old who had a stem cell transplant for Wiskott-Aldrich syndrome, so the T cells may come from the graft donor. CDR3s include the opening cysteine and the closing phenylalanine or tryptophan. D genes are given only for firm matches. The size entry is marked missing in some rows and otherwise reads once, few, many or a size class.

v_call	j_call	clone_size	d_call	cdr3_length	cdr3_aa	cdr3_nt
TRBV5-1	TRBJ2-7	few	NA	16	CASSLGRTRIPYEQYF	TGCGCCAGCAGTCTTGGCAGGACCCGAATCCCATACGAGCAGTACTTC
TRBV5-1	TRBJ2-2	NA	TRBD1	17	CASSWVPGQGGTGELFF	TGCGCCAGCAGCTGGGTTCCGGGACAGGGCGGGACCGGGGAGCTGTTTTTT
TRBV7-9	TRBJ2-7	few	NA	14	CASSLGARTYEQYF	TGTGCCAGCAGCTTAGGGGCCAGGACCTACGAGCAGTACTTC